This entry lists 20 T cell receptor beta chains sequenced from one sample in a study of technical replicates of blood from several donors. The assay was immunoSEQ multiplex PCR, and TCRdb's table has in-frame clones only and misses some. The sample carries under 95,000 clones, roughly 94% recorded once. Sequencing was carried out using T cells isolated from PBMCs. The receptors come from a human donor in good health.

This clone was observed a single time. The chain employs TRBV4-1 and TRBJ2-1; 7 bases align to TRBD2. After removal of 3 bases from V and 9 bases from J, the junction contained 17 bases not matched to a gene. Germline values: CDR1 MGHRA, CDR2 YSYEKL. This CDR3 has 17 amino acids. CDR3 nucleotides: TGCGCCAGCAGCCATAGGGATCGACTAGCTCCGGCCCGTGAGCAGTTCTTC. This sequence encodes CASSHRDRLAPAREQFF.

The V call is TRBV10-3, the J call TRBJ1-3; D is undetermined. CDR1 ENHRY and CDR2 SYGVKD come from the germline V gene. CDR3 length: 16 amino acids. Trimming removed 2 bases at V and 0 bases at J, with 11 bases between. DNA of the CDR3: TGTGCCATCAGTGAGCTGGAGATTCGCTCTGGAAACACCATATATTTT. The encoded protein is CAISELEIRSGNTIYF.

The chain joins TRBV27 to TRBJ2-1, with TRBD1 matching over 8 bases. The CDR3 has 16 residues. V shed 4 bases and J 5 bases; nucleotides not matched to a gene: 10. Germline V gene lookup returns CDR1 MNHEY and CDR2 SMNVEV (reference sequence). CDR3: CASSYLGQGNDNEQFF. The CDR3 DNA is TGTGCCAGCAGTTACCTCGGACAGGGTAACGACAATGAGCAGTTCTTC.

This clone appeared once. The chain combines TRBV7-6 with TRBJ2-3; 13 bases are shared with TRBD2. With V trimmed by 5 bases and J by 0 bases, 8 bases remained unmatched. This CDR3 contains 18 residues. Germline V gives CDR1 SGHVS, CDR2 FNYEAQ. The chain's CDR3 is CASSGGLAGESSTDTQYF. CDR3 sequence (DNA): TGTGCCAGCAGCGGTGGACTAGCGGGGGAATCTAGCACAGATACGCAGTATTTT.

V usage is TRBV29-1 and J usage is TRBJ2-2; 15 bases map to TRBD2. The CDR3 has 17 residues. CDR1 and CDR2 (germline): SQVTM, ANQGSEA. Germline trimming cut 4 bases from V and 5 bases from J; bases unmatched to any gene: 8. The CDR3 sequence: CSVAGTSGRTTTGELFF. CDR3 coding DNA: TGCAGCGTTGCGGGGACTAGCGGGAGGACGACAACCGGGGAGCTGTTTTTT.

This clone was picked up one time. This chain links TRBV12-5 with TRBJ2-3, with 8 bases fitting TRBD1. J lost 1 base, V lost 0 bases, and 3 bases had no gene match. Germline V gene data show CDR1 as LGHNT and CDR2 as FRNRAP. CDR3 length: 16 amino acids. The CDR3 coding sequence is TGTGCTAGTGGTTTGGTACTGGGACAGGGCACAGATACGCAGTATTTT. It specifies CASGLVLGQGTDTQYF.

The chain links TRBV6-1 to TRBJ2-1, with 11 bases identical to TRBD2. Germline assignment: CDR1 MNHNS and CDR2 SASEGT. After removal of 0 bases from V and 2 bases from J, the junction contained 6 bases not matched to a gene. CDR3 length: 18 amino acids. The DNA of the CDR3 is TGTGCCAGCAGTGAAGCCTTCAAACTAGCGGGAGCCTACAATGAGCAGTTCTTC. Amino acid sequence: CASSEAFKLAGAYNEQFF.

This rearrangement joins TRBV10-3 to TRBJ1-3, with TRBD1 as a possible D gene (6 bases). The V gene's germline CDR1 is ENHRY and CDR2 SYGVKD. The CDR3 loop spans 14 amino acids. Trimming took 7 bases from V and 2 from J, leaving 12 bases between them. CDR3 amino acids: CAITGQSAGNTIYF. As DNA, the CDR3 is TGTGCCATCACTGGACAGTCCGCTGGAAACACCATATATTTT.

DNA of the CDR3: TGTGCCAGCAGCTTTGGGGATGGGGGACAGGGGGAATCGGGGAATTCACCCCTCCACTTT. Protein: CASSFGDGGQGESGNSPLHF. This chain connects TRBV12-1 to TRBJ1-6; the DNA was not used to check the table's D call, TRBD1. TRBV12-1 is designated a pseudogene. The CDR3 loop spans 20 amino acids.

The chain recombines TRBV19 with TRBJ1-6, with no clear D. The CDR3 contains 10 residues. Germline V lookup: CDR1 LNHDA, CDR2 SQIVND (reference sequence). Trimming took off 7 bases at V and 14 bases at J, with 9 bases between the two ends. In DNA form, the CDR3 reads TGTGCCAGTACCCCTTTGTCCCTCCACTTT. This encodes CASTPLSLHF.

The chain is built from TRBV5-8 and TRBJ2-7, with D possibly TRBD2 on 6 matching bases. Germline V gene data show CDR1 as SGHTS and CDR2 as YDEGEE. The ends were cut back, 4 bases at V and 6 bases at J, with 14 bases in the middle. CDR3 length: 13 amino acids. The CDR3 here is CASSAPGVGEQYF. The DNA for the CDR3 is TGTGCCAGCAGCGCCCCGGGGGTTGGCGAGCAGTACTTC.

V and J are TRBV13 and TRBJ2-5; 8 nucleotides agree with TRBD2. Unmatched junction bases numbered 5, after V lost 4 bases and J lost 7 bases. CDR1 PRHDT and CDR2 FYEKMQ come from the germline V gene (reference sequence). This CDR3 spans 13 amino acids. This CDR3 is CASSSGTRGTQYF. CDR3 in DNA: TGTGCCAGCAGCTCCGGGACTAGGGGGACCCAGTACTTC.

The CDR3 coding sequence is TGCGCCAGCAGTACGGGACAGGGGTTCACAGATACGCAGTATTTT. Translation gives CASSTGQGFTDTQYF. This rearrangement joins TRBV10-1 to TRBJ2-3, with 10 nucleotides matching TRBD1. Germline CDR1 is WNHNN and CDR2 is SYGVQD (reference sequence). The CDR3 runs to 15 residues. J was trimmed by 2 bases and V by 5 bases; bases with no gene match: 4.

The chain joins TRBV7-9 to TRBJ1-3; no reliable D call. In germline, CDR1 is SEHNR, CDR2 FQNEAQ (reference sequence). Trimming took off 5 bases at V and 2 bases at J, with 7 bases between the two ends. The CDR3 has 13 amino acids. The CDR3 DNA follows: TGTGCCAGCAGCCTGGCAACTGGAAACACCATATATTTT. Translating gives CASSLATGNTIYF.

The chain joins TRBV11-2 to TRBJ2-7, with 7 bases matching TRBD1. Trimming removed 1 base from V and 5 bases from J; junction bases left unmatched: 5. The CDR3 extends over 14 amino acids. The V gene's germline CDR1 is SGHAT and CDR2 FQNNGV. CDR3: CASSLVPGGNEQYF. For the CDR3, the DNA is TGTGCCAGCAGCTTAGTTCCAGGGGGTAACGAGCAGTACTTC.

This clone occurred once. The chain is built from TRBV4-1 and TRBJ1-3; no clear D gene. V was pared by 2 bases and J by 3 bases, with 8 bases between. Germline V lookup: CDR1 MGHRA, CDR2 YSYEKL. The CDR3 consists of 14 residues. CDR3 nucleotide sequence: TGCGCCAGCAGCCAATATAATTTTGGAAACACCATATATTTT. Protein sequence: CASSQYNFGNTIYF.

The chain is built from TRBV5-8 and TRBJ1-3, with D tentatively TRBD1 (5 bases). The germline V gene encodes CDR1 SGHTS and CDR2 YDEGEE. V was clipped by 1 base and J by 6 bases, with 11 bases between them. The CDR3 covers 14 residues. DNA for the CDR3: TGTGCCAGCAGCTTGAGCAGGGCCGAAAACACCATATATTTT. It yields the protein CASSLSRAENTIYF.

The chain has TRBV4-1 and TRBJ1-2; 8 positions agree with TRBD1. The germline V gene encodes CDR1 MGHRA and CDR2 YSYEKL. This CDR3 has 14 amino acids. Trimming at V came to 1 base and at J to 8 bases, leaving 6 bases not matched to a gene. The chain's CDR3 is CASSQGDRSYGYTF. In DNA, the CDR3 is TGCGCCAGCAGCCAAGGGGACAGGTCATACGGCTACACCTTC.

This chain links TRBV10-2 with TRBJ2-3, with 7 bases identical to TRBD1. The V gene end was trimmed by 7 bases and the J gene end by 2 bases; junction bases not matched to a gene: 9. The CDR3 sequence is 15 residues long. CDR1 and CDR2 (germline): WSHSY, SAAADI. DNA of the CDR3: TGCGCCAGCACCCACGGGACAGTCTCCACAGATACGCAGTATTTT. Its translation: CASTHGTVSTDTQYF.

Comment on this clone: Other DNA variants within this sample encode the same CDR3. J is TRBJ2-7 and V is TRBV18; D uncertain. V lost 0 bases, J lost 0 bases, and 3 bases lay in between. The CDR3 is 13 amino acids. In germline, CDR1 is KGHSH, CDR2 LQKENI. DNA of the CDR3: TGTGCCAGCTCACCACCGAGCTCCTACGAGCAGTACTTC. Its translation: CASSPPSSYEQYF.